This TCR beta chain stems from a study of CD4 T cells in relation to SARS-CoV-2 and coronaviruses. The CDR3 consists of 14 residues. Germline V gene sequence: CDR1 SEHNR, CDR2 FQNEAQ (reference sequence). The germline V and J ends were trimmed by 5 bases and 1 base, with 8 bases remaining between them. Before the COVID-19 pandemic, during about 2011-2019, CD4+ T cells were taken from unexposed donors. Profiled with immunoSEQ multiplex PCR; TCRdb holds only in-frame clones, not every one. This sample has tens of thousands of clones, with 70% to 90% found just once. The receptor was isolated from a human donor in good health. Sample: memory CD4+ T cells from PBMCs. This rearrangement joins TRBV7-9 to TRBJ2-2; TRBD2 might be the D (6 bases). The CDR3 loop reads CASSTEGNTGELFF. CDR3 nucleotides: TGTGCCAGCAGCACGGAGGGGAACACCGGGGAGCTGTTTTTT. The complete variable domain, with remaining parts taken from reference TRBV7-9 and TRBJ2-2, reads DTGVSQNPRHKITKRGQNVTFRCDPISEHNRLYWYRQTLGQGPEFLTYFQNEAQLEKSRLLSDRFSAERPKGSFSTLEIQRTEQGDSAMYLCASSTEGNTGELFFGEGSRLTVL.